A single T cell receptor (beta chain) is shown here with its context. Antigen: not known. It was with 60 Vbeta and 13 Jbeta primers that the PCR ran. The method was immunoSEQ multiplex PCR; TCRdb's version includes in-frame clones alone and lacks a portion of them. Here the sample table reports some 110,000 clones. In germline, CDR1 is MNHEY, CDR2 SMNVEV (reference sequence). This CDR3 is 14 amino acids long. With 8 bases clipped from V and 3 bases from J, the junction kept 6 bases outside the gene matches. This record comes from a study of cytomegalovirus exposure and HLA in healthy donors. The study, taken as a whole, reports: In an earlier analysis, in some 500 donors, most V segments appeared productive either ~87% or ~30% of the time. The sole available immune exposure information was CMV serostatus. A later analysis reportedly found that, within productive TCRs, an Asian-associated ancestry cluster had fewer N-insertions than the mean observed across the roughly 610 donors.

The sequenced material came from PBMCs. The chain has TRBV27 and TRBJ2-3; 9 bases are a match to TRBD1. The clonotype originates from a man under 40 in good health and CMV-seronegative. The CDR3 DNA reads TGTGCCAGCGGACGGGACAGGGCTACAGATACGCAGTATTTT. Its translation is CASGRDRATDTQYF.